The clone carrying this T cell receptor (beta chain) was seen a few times. Antigen unknown. This sample is drawn from a study of cytomegalovirus exposure and HLA in healthy donors. Overall study findings and caveats: It was only CMV serostatus that was available as immune exposure information. Sequencing depth roughly uniform across donors was assumed in presence/absence analyses. When analyzed later, a missense DCLRE1C variant was found to be linked to TCR beta V- and J-gene trimming.

Primers: 60 Vbeta forward and 13 Jbeta reverse. Profiled with immunoSEQ multiplex PCR; TCRdb holds only in-frame clones, not every one. The sample consists of around 170,000 clones, around 80% of them appearing once. J gave up 8 bases and V 5 bases, and 10 bases lay outside the gene matches. The V gene's germline CDR1 is MNHEY and CDR2 SMNVEV (reference sequence). The CDR3 spans 15 residues. The V and J genes are TRBV27 and TRBJ2-1; 9 nucleotides align to TRBD1. The receptor was isolated from a young man in good health and CMV-seronegative. The sample consisted of PBMCs. The CDR3 DNA follows: TGTGCCAGCAGTAAAGCGGGACAGGGACGAGATGAGCAGTTCTTC. Translated, it gives CASSKAGQGRDEQFF.